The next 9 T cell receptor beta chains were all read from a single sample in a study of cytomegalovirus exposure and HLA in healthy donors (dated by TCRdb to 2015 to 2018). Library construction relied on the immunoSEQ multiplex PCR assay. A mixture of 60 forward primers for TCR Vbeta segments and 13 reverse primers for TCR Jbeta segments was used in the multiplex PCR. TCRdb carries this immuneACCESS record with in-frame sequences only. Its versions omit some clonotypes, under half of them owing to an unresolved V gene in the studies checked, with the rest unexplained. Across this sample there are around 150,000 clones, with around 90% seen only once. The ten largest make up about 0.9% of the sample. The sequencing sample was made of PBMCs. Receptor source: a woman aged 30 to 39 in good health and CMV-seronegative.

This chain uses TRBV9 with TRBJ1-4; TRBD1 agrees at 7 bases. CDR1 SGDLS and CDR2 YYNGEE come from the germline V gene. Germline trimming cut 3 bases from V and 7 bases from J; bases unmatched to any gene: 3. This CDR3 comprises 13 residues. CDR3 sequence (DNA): TGTGCCAGCAGCGCGACAGGGAGTGAAAAACTGTTTTTT. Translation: CASSATGSEKLFF.

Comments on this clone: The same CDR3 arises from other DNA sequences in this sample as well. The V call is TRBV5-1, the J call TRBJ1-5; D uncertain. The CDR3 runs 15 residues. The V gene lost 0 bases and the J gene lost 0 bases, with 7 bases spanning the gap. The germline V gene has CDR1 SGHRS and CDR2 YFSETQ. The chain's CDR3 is CASSLGGGSNQPQHF. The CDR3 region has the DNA TGCGCCAGCAGCTTGGGCGGAGGTAGCAATCAGCCCCAGCATTTT.

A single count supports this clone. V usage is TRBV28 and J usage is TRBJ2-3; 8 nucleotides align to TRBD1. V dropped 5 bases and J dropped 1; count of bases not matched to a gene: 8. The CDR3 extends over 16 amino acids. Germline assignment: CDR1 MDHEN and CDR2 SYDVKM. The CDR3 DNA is TGTGCCAGCAGTGATACGACAGGGGAGGGCACAGATACGCAGTATTTT. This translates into CASSDTTGEGTDTQYF.

DNA for the CDR3: TGCGCCAGCAGCCCCGAACGGGAGCGGGGGGGAGGGGAGACCCAGTACTTC. As protein: CASSPERERGGGETQYF. The chain has TRBV4-1 and TRBJ2-5; 10 positions match TRBD2. CDR1 is MGHRA and CDR2 is YSYEKL in the germline V gene. This CDR3 spans 17 amino acids. The J segment lost 5 bases and the V segment lost 4 bases, leaving 13 bases of the junction unmatched.

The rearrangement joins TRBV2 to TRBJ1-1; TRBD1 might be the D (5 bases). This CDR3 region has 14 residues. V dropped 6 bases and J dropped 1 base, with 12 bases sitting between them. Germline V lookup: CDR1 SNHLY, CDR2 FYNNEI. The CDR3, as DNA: TGTGCCAGCAGGGCCGGACACGGGAACACTGAAGCTTTCTTT. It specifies CASRAGHGNTEAFF.

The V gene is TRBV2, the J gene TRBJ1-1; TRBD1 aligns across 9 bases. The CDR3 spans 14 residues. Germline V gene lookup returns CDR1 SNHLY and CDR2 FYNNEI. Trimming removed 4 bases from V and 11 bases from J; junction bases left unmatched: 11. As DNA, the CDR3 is TGTGCCAGCAGTGTTGGGACAGGGATCGTGTGGGCTTTCTTT. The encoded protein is CASSVGTGIVWAFF.

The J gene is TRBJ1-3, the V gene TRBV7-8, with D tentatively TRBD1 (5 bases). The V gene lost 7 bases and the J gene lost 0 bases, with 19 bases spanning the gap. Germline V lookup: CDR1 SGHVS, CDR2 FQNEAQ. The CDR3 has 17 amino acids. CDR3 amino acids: CASTPLGGAHSGNTIYF. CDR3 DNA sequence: TGTGCCAGCACCCCATTGGGCGGGGCCCACTCTGGAAACACCATATATTTT.

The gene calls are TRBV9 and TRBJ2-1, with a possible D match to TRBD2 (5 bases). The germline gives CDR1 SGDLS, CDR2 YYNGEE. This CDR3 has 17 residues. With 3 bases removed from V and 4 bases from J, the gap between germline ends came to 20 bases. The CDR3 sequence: CASSAGRRTGVYNEQFF. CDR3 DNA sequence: TGTGCCAGCAGCGCCGGACGCAGGACTGGGGTTTACAATGAGCAGTTCTTC.

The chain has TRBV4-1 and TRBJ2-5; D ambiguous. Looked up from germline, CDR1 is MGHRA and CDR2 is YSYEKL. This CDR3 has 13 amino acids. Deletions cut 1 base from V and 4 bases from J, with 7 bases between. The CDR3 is CASSQVAGETQYF. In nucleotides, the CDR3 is TGCGCCAGCAGCCAAGTCGCCGGAGAGACCCAGTACTTC.